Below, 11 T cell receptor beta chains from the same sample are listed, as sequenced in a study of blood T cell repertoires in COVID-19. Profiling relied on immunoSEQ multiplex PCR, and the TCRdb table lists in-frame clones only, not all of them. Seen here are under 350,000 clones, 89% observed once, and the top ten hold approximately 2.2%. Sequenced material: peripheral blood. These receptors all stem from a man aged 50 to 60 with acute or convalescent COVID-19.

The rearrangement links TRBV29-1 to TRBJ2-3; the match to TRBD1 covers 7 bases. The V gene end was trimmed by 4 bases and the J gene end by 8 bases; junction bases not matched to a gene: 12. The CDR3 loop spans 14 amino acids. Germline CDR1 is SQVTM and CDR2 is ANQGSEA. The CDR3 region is CSVVGTAQIGTQYF. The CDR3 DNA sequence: TGCAGCGTTGTAGGGACAGCACAGATAGGTACGCAGTATTTT.

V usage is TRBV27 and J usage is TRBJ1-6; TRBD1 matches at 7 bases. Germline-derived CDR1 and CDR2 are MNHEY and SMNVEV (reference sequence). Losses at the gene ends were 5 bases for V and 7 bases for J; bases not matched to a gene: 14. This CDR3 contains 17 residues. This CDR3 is CASSLPGTVLGNSPLHF. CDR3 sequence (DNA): TGTGCCAGCAGTCTCCCCGGGACAGTGCTTGGGAATTCACCCCTCCACTTT.

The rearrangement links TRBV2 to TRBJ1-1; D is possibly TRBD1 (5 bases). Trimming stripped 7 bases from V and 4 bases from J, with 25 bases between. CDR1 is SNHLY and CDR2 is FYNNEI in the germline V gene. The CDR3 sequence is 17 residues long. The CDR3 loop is CASTPFLRNGRGTEAFF. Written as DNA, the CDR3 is TGTGCCAGCACCCCTTTCCTGCGGAATGGGAGGGGCACTGAAGCTTTCTTT.

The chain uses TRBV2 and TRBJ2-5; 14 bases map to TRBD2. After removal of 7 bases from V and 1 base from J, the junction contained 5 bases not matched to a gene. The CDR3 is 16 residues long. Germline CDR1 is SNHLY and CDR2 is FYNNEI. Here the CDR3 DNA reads TGTGCCAGCATTCGACTAGCGGGGGGGGTCCAAGAGACCCAGTACTTC. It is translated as CASIRLAGGVQETQYF. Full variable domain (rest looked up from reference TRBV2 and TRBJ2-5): EPEVTQTPSHQVTQMGQEVILRCVPISNHLYFYWYRQILGQKVEFLVSFYNNEISEKSEIFDDQFSVERPDGSNFTLKIRSTKLEDSAMYFCASIRLAGGVQETQYFGPGTRLLVL.

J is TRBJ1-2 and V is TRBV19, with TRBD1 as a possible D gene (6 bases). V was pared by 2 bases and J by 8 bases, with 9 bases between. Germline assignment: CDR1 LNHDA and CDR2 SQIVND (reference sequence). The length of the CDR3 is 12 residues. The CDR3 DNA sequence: TGTGCCAGTAGTATAAGGACAGACGGCTACACCTTC. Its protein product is CASSIRTDGYTF.

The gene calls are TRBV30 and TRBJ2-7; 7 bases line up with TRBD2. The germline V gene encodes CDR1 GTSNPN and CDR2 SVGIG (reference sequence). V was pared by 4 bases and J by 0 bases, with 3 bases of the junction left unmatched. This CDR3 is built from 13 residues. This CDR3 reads CAWNPGGSYEQYF. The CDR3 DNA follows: TGTGCCTGGAACCCGGGGGGCTCCTACGAGCAGTACTTC.

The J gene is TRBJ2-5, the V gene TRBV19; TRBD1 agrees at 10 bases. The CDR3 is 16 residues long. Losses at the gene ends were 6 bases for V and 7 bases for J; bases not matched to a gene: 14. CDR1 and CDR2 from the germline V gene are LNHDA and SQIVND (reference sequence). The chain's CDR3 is CASRQRTGGTTGTQYF. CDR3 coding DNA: TGTGCCAGTAGGCAGAGGACAGGGGGAACTACCGGGACCCAGTACTTC.

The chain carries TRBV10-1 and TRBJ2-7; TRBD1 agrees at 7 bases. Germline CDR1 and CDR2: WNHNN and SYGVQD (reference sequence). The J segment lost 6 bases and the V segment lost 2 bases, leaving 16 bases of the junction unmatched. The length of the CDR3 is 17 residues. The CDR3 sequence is CASSETGTAPSLSEQYF. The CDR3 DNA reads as TGCGCCAGCAGTGAGACTGGGACAGCACCTAGCCTTAGCGAGCAGTACTTC.

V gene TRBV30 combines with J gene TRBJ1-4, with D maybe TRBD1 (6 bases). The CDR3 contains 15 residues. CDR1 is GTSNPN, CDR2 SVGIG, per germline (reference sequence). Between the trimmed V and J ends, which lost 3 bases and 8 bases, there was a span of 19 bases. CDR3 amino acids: CAWSLSGGRMEKLFF. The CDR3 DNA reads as TGTGCCTGGAGCCTCTCGGGGGGGCGCATGGAAAAACTGTTTTTT. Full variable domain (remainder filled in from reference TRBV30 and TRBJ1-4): SQTIHQWPATLVQPVGSPLSLECTVEGTSNPNLYWYRQAAGRGLQLLFYSVGIGQISSEVPQNLSASRPQDRQFILSSKKLLLSDSGFYLCAWSLSGGRMEKLFFGSGTQLSVL.

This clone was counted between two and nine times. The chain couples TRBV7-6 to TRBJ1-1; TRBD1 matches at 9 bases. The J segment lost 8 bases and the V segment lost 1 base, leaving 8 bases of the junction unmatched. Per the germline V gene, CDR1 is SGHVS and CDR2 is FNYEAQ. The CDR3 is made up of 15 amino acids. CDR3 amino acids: CASSLEGQGLGEAFF. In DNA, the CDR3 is TGTGCCAGCAGCTTAGAGGGACAGGGCCTGGGGGAAGCTTTCTTT.

Written as DNA, the CDR3 is TGCAGTGCTAGTTCCGGGACTAATGAAAAACTGTTTTTT. It specifies CSASSGTNEKLFF. The J gene is TRBJ1-4, the V gene TRBV20-1; D is unresolved. CDR3 length: 13 residues. CDR1 is DFQATT and CDR2 is SNEGSKA in the germline V gene (reference sequence). Trimming pared 3 bases from V and 2 bases from J, leaving 7 bases between.